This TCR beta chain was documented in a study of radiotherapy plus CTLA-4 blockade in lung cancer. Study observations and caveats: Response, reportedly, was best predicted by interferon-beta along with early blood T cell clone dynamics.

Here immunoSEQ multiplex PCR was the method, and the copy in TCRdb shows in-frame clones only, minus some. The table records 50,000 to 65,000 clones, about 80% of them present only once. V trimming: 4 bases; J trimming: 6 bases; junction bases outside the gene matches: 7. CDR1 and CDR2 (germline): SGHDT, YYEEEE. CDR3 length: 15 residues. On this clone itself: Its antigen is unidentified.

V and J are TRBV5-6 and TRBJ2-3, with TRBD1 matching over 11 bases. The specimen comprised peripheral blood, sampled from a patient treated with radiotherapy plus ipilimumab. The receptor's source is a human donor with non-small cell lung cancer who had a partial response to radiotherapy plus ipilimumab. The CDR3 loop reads CASSDRDRGFDTQYF. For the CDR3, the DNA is TGTGCCAGCAGCGACCGGGACAGGGGGTTTGATACGCAGTATTTT.